Following are 8 T cell receptor beta chains from one sample sequenced in a study of vaccination effects on CD4 cells after COVID-19. A 10-day culture period preceded the isolation of CD4+ T cells. Either the BNT162b2 or mRNA-1273 vaccine was given to participants in two doses. Generated by immunoSEQ multiplex PCR, the TCRdb table keeps only in-frame clones and is missing some. Among tens of thousands of clones, approximately 81% were seen once, and the ten largest hold about 4.5%. Their specific antigens are unknown. The sequences come from CD4+ T cells from PBMCs cultured without peptide, collected after COVID-19 vaccination. All receptors come from a human donor who received a COVID-19 vaccine.

This clone was seen only a few times. The rearrangement links TRBV4-1 to TRBJ2-7; TRBD1 matches at 9 bases. Germline CDR1 is MGHRA and CDR2 is YSYEKL. Trimming took 1 base from V and 3 from J; bases not matched to a gene: 7. This CDR3 region has 16 residues. The CDR3 here is CASSQGGGTGLYEQYF. CDR3 DNA sequence: TGCGCCAGCAGCCAAGGGGGGGGGACAGGGCTCTACGAGCAGTACTTC.

As DNA, the CDR3 is TGTGCCATCAGGGGGACAGGGGAAGATACGCAGTATTTT. Translated: CAIRGTGEDTQYF. This chain links TRBV10-3 with TRBJ2-3; 10 bases line up with TRBD1. The junction had 2 bases not matched to a gene; V was cut back by 6 bases and J by 5 bases. Germline assignment: CDR1 ENHRY and CDR2 SYGVKD. This CDR3 has 13 residues.

This clone showed up just a few times. V gene TRBV6-2 or TRBV6-3 combines with J gene TRBJ1-6; 10 positions match TRBD1. The length of the CDR3 is 15 residues. Germline V gene lookup returns CDR1 MNHEY and CDR2 SVGEGT. The V gene end was trimmed by 4 bases and the J gene end by 9 bases; junction bases not matched to a gene: 6. The CDR3 DNA reads as TGTGCCAGCAGTTCCCCGGGACAGGGGCTTTCACCCCTCCACTTT. Translation: CASSSPGQGLSPLHF.

The rearrangement joins TRBV6-6 to TRBJ2-7; possibly TRBD1 for D (5 bases). V was clipped by 4 bases and J by 2 bases, with 12 bases between them. The CDR3 has 14 amino acids. Looked up from germline, CDR1 is MNHNY and CDR2 is SVGAGI (reference sequence). The CDR3 bases are TGTGCCAGCAGTTGGGGCCAGGCCACCTACGAGCAGTACTTC. Protein product: CASSWGQATYEQYF.

The chain combines TRBV4-3 with TRBJ2-3, with a weak D call TRBD2 (6 bases). V lost 0 bases and J 3 bases, leaving 13 bases between the germline ends. The CDR3 is made up of 16 amino acids. Germline CDR1 is LGHNA and CDR2 is YSLEER. CDR3: CASSQDGAGRTDTQYF. The CDR3 region has the DNA TGCGCCAGCAGCCAAGATGGGGCAGGGAGGACAGATACGCAGTATTTT.

The chain has TRBV4-2 and TRBJ2-1; D unresolved. V gave up 1 base and J gave up 0 bases, with 7 bases separating them. CDR3 length equals 15 residues. CDR1 and CDR2 (germline): LGHNA, YNFKEQ. The CDR3 DNA follows: TGTGCCAGCAGCCAAGGACCGAGCTCCTACAATGAGCAGTTCTTC. Translated: CASSQGPSSYNEQFF.

The chain combines TRBV30 with TRBJ2-4; maybe TRBD2 (6 bases). Trimming left V 2 bases short and J 8 bases short, with 10 bases between. CDR1 GTSNPN and CDR2 SVGIG come from the germline V gene (reference sequence). The CDR3 has 12 amino acids. CDR3 DNA: TGTGCCTGGAGTAGGAGGGGCGACATTCAGTACTTC. Translation: CAWSRRGDIQYF.

This rearrangement joins TRBV2 to TRBJ1-1; 8 bases line up with TRBD1. The length of the CDR3 is 13 residues. Germline V gene lookup returns CDR1 SNHLY and CDR2 FYNNEI. V gave up 6 bases and J gave up 6 bases; unmatched junction bases: 6. Here the CDR3 DNA reads TGTGCCAGCAGCTTCAGGACAGGGCCTGAAGCTTTCTTT. Encoded protein: CASSFRTGPEAFF.